This TCR beta chain was sequenced during a study of blood T cells in healthy people across ages. General study findings and limits: Long-lived donors carried more naive CD4+ cells and greater diversity than aged donors. Across the age range, TCR beta diversity per million T cells fell in a roughly linear way. A strong correlation was found between TCR beta diversity and the percentage of naive T cells.

Total RNA, at least 5.5 micrograms per sample, came from PBMCs. A second PCR of about 7 to 12 cycles used a sample-barcoded 5' primer and a J-beta primer mix. One entry per CDR3 protein, called by TCRdb with MiXCR from the 5' RACE reads. This sample has 1.2 million to 1.5 million distinct CDR3 sequences, with almost 60% found just once. CDR3 length: 15 residues. CDR1 MNHEY and CDR2 SVGAGI come from the germline V gene. Of note for this clonotype: Its antigen is not known. A read error may explain this, as a much larger clone is one base away.

This chain joins TRBV6-5 and TRBJ2-6; a possible D gene is TRBD2 (5 bases). The sequence was obtained from a man younger than 30 in good health. The sample consisted of blood. The CDR3: CVSSYGVSGANVLTF. CDR3 in DNA: TGTGTCAGCAGTTACGGGGTCTCTGGGGCCAACGTCCTGACTTTC.